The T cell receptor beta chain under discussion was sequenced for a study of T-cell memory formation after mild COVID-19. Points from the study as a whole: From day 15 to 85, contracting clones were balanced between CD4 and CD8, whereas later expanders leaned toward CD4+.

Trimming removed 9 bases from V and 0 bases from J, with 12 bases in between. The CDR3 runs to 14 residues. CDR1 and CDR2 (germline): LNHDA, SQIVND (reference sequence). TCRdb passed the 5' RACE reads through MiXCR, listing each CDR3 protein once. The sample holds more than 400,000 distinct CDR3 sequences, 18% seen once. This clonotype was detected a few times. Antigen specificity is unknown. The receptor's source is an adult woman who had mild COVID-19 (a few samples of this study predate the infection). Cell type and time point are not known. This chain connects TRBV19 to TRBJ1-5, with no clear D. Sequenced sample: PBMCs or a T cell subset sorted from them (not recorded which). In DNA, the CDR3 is TGTGCCAGCAACCAGAAGAATAGCAATCAGCCCCAGCATTTT. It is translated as CASNQKNSNQPQHF.